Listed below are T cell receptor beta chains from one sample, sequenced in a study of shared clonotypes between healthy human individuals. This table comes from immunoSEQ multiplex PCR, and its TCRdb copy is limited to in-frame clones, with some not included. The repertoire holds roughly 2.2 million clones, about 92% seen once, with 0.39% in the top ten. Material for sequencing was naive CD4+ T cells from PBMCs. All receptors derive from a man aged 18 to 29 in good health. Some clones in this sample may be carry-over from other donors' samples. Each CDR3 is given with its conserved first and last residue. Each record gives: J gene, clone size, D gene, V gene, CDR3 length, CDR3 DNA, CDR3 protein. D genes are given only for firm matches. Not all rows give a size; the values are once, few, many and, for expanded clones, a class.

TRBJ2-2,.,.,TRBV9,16,TGTGCCAGCAGCGTAGAGCCTCCCGCGAACACCGGGGAGCTGTTTTTT,CASSVEPPANTGELFF
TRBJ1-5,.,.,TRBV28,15,TGTGCCAGCAGCCTCGGGGGTTTTGGCAATCAGCCCCAGCATTTT,CASSLGGFGNQPQHF
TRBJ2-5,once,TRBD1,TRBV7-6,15,TGTGCCAGCAGCCGCCCGGGACAGGGCCAAGAGACCCAGTACTTC,CASSRPGQGQETQYF
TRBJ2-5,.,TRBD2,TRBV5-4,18,TGTGCCAGCAGCCCCGGCACTAGCGGGAGTTCCCCTCAAGAGACCCAGTACTTC,CASSPGTSGSSPQETQYF
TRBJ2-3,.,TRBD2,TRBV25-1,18,TGTGCCAGCAGTGAATTCGGTGGCGCGGGAGTACTCACAGATACGCAGTATTTT,CASSEFGGAGVLTDTQYF
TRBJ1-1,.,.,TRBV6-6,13,TGTGCCAGCAGTTACTCACGAGGCTCTGAAGCTTTCTTT,CASSYSRGSEAFF
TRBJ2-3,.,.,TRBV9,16,TGTGCCAGCAGCGTAGCTGGGGGAATTGGCACAGATACGCAGTATTTT,CASSVAGGIGTDTQYF
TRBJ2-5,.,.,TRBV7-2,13,TGTGCCAGCAGCTTGGCCTTCCAAGAGACCCAGTACTTC,CASSLAFQETQYF
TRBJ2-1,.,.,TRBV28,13,TGTGCCAGCAGCTGGGTAGCTGAAAATGAGCAGTTCTTC,CASSWVAENEQFF
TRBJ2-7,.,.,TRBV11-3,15,TGTGCCAGCAGCTTTGGTTCAGTCAGTCGGAACGAGCAGTACTTC,CASSFGSVSRNEQYF
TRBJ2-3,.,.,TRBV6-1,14,TGTGCCAGCAGCCCTGGCGGGGCCACAGATACGCAGTATTTT,CASSPGGATDTQYF
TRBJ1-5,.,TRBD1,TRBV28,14,TGTGCCAGCAGTTCAGGACAGGGGGATCAGCCCCAGCATTTT,CASSSGQGDQPQHF
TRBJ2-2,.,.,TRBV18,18,TGTGCCAGCTCACCACAACCTCCCCGGGAGCAGCACACCGGGGAGCTGTTTTTT,CASSPQPPREQHTGELFF
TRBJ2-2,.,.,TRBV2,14,TGTGCCAGCACCCAGGACAGGAACACCGGGGAGCTGTTTTTT,CASTQDRNTGELFF
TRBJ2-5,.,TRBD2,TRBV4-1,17,TGCGCCAGCAGCCAAGATCGATTCGGGAGGGCCGGGGAGACCCAGTACTTC,CASSQDRFGRAGETQYF
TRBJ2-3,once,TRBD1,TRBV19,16,TGTGCCAGTAGTTCCTCCAGGACAGGGTTCCCAGATACGCAGTATTTT,CASSSSRTGFPDTQYF
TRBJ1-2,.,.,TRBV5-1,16,TGCGCCAGCAGCTTGCAGGGCTCTGGAGCTAACTATGGCTACACCTTC,CASSLQGSGANYGYTF
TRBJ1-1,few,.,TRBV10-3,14,TGTGCCATCAGTGAGTCTTCCGTTGCCACTGAAGCTTTCTTT,CAISESSVATEAFF
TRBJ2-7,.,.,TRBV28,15,TGTGCCAGCAGCTTAAGTTCCCGGGACAACTACGAGCAGTACTTC,CASSLSSRDNYEQYF
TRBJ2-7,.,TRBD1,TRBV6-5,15,TGTGCCAGCAGTTACGTCTCCCAGGGGGCCTACGAGCAGTACTTC,CASSYVSQGAYEQYF
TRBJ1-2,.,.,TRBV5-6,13,TGTGCCAGCAGCTTGCTCAGGGACCCTGGCTACACCTTC,CASSLLRDPGYTF
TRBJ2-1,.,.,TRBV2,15,TGTGCCAGCAGTGAGGGCGGGACCCCCTGGAATGAGCAGTTCTTC,CASSEGGTPWNEQFF
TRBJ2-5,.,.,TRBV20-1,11,TGCAGTGCTAGTCTGGAAGAGACCCAGTACTTC,CSASLEETQYF
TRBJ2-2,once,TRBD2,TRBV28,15,TGTGCCAGCAGTTTGGAGACTAGCGGGACCGGGGAGCTGTTTTTT,CASSLETSGTGELFF
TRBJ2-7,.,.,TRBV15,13,TGTGCCACCAGGTTTTGGGGGGCCCACGAGCAGTACTTC,CATRFWGAHEQYF
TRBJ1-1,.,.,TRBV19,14,TGTGCCAGTGTGGGGGGACGGATGAACACTGAAGCTTTCTTT,CASVGGRMNTEAFF
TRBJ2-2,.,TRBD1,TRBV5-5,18,TGTGCCAGCAGCTTTTCGCCCCAAACAGGGGGCAAGACCGGGGAGCTGTTTTTT,CASSFSPQTGGKTGELFF
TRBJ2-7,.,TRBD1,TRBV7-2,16,TGTGCCAGCAGCTTAGTTGTCGGGACAGGCCCATCCGAGCAGTACTTC,CASSLVVGTGPSEQYF
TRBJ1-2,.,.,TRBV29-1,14,TGCAGCGTAGCCTCCTCAGGGGCGGACTATGGCTACACCTTC,CSVASSGADYGYTF
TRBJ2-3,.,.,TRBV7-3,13,TGTGCCAGCAGCCCGGGGGCCGAGGATACGCAGTATTTT,CASSPGAEDTQYF
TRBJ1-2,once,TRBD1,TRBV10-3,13,TGTGCCATCAGTCCAGGGGGCAACTATGGCTACACCTTC,CAISPGGNYGYTF
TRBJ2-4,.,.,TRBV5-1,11,TGCGCCAGCAGCTCCGACAGTTTTCAGTACTTC,CASSSDSFQYF
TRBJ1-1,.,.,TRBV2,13,TGTGCCAGCAGCGGGGACATGAACACTGAAGCTTTCTTT,CASSGDMNTEAFF
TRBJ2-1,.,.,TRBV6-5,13,TGTGCCAGCAGGAATGGACTTTACAATGAGCAGTTCTTC,CASRNGLYNEQFF
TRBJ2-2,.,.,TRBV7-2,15,TGTGCCAGCAGCTTAATGGGTACAAGGACCGGGGAGCTGTTTTTT,CASSLMGTRTGELFF
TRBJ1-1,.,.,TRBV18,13,TGTGCCAGCTCACCAACCACGAACACTGAAGCTTTCTTT,CASSPTTNTEAFF
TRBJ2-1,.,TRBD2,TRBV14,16,TGTGCCAGCAGCCATTTGACTAGCGGGAGGAGGTTTGAGCAGTTCTTC,CASSHLTSGRRFEQFF
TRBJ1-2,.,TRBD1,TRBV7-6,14,TGTGCCAGCAGCTTAGGACAGGGGGAGGATGGCTACACCTTC,CASSLGQGEDGYTF
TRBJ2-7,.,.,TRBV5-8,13,TGTGCCAGCAGCCGTGGGGTAATCTACGAGCAGTACTTC,CASSRGVIYEQYF
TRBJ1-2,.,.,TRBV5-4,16,TGTGCCAGCAGCGGGGGGGGAGGGCCGCTTAACTATGGCTACACCTTC,CASSGGGGPLNYGYTF
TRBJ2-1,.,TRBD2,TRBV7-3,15,TGTGCCAGCAGCCGAAGACTAGCGGGAGCGGATGAGCAGTTCTTC,CASSRRLAGADEQFF
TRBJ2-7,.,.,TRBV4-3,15,TGCGCCAGCAGCCAAGAGTCCGGACAAGCCTACGAGCAGTACTTC,CASSQESGQAYEQYF
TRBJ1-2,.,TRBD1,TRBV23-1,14,TGCGCCAGCACGATTACACAGGGGAGCGATGGCTACACCTTC,CASTITQGSDGYTF
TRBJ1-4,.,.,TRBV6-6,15,TGTGCCAGCAGTTACTCGGGGTACACTAATGAAAAACTGTTTTTT,CASSYSGYTNEKLFF